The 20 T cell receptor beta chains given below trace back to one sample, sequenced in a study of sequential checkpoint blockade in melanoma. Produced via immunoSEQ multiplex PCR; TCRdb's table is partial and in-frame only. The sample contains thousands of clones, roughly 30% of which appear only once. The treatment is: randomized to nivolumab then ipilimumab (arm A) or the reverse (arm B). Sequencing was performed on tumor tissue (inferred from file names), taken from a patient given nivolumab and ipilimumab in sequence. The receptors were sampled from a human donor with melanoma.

Here the CDR3 reads CASSTQGIGNTIYF. The CDR3 coding sequence is TGTGCCAGTAGTACACAGGGGATCGGAAACACCATATATTTT. The chain joins TRBV19 to TRBJ1-3; TRBD1 agrees at 7 bases. Germline-derived CDR1 and CDR2 are LNHDA and SQIVND (reference sequence). This CDR3 comprises 14 residues. With 4 bases clipped from V and 4 bases from J, the junction kept 4 bases outside the gene matches.

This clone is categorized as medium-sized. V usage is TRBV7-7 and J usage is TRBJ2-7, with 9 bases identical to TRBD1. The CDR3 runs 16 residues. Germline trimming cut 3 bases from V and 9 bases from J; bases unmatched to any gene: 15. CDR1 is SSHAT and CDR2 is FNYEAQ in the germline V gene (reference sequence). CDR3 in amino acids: CASSLGLRTQGAMQYF. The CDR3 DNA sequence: TGTGCCAGCAGCTTGGGATTACGGACACAGGGGGCAATGCAGTACTTC.

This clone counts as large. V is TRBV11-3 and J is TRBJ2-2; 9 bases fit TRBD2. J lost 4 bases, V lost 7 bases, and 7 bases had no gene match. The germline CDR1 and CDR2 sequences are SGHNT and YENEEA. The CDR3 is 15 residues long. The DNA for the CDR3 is TGTGCCAGCACCACGGGACTAGCAGGCACCGGGGAGCTGTTTTTT. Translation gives CASTTGLAGTGELFF. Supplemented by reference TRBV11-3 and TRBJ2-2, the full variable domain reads EAGVVQSPRYKIIEKKQPVAFWCNPISGHNTLYWYLQNLGQGPELLIRYENEEAVDDSQLPKDRFSAERLKGVDSTLKIQPAELGDSAVYLCASTTGLAGTGELFFGEGSRLTVL.

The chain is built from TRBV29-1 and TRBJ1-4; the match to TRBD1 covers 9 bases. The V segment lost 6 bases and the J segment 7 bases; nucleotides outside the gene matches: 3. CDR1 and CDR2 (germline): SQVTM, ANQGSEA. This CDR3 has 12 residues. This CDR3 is CSVGQGAEKLFF. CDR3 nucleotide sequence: TGCAGCGTGGGACAGGGAGCTGAAAAACTGTTTTTT.

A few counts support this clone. The chain's CDR3 is CASSVSGYNEQFF. In DNA, the CDR3 is TGTGCCAGCAGCGTGTCAGGTTACAATGAGCAGTTCTTC. The chain employs TRBV9 and TRBJ2-1; D gene ambiguous. Germline CDR1 SGDLS, CDR2 YYNGEE. The CDR3 length is 13 residues. V dropped 2 bases and J dropped 4 bases, with 7 bases sitting between them.

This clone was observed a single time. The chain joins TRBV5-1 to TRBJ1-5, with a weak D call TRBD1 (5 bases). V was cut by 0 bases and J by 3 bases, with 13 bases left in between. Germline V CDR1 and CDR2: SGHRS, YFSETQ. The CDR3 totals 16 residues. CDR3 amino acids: CASSLVPGDNNQPQHF. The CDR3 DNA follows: TGCGCCAGCAGCTTGGTACCGGGGGATAACAATCAGCCCCAGCATTTT.

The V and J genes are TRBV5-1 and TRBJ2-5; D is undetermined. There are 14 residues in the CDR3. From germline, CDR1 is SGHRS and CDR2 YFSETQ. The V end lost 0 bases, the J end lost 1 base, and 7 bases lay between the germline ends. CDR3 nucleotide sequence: TGCGCCAGCAGCTTGGACGCACCCCAAGAGACCCAGTACTTC. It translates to CASSLDAPQETQYF.

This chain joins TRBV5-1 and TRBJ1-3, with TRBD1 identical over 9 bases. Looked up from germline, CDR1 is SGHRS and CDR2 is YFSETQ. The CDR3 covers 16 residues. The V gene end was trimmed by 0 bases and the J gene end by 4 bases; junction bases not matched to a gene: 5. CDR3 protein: CASSLAGTGNGNTIYF. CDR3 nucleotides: TGCGCCAGCAGCTTGGCCGGGACAGGGAACGGAAACACCATATATTTT.

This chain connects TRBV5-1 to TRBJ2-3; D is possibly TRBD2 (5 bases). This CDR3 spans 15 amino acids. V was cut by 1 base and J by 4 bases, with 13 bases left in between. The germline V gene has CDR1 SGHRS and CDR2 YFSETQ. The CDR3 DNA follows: TGCGCCAGCAGCTTGAGAGGGCACGGGGCAGATACGCAGTATTTT. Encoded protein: CASSLRGHGADTQYF.

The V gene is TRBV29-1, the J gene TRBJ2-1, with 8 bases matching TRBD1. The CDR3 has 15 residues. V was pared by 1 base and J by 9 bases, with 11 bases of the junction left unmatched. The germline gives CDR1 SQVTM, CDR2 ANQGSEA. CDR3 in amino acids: CSVEGQGAHPGEQFF. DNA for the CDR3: TGCAGCGTTGAAGGCCAGGGGGCGCATCCTGGTGAGCAGTTCTTC.

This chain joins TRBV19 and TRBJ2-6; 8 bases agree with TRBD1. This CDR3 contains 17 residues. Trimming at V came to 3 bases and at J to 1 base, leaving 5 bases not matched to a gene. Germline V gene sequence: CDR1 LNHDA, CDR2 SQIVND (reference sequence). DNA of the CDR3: TGTGCCAGTAGTATCGGACAGGGTCGGTCTGGGGCCAACGTCCTGACTTTC. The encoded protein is CASSIGQGRSGANVLTF. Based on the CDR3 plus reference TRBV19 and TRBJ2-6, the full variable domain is DGGITQSPKYLFRKEGQNVTLSCEQNLNHDAMYWYRQDPGQGLRLIYYSQIVNDFQKGDIAEGYSVSREKKESFPLTVTSAQKNPTAFYLCASSIGQGRSGANVLTFGAGSRLTVL.

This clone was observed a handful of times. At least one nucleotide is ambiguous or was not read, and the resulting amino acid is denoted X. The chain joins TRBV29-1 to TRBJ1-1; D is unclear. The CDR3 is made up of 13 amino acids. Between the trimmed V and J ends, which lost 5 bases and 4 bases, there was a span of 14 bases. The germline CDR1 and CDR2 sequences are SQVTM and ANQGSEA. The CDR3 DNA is TGCAGCGTTTACACGACACYGAGCACTGAAGCTTTCTTT. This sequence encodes CSVYTTXSTEAFF.

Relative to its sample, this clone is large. The CDR3 loop reads CASSDITQGGEAFF. The CDR3 DNA sequence: TGTGCCAGCAGTGATATTACACAGGGGGGTGAAGCTTTCTTT. The chain couples TRBV9 to TRBJ1-1; 8 bases match TRBD1. V lost 5 bases to trimming and J lost 7 bases; unmatched junction nucleotides: 10. The CDR3 runs to 14 residues. From germline, CDR1 is SGDLS and CDR2 YYNGEE. Using reference TRBV9 and TRBJ1-1 for the parts outside the CDR3, the full variable domain is DSGVTQTPKHLITATGQRVTLRCSPRSGDLSVYWYQQSLDQGLQFLIQYYNGEERAKGNILERFSAQQFPDLHSELNLSSLELGDSALYFCASSDITQGGEAFFGQGTRLTVV.

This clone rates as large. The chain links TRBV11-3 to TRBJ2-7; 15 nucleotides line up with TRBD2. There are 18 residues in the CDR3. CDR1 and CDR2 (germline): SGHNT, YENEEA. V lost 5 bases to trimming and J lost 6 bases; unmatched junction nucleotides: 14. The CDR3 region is CASSPNLAGLAGGSEQYF. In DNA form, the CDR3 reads TGTGCCAGCAGCCCGAACCTGGCGGGACTAGCGGGAGGTAGCGAGCAGTACTTC. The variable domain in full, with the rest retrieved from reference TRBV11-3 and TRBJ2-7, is EAGVVQSPRYKIIEKKQPVAFWCNPISGHNTLYWYLQNLGQGPELLIRYENEEAVDDSQLPKDRFSAERLKGVDSTLKIQPAELGDSAVYLCASSPNLAGLAGGSEQYFGPGTRLTVT.

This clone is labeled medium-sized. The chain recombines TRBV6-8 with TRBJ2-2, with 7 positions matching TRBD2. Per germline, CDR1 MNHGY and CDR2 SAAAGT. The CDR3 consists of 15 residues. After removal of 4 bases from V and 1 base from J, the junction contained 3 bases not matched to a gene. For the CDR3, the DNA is TGTGCCAGCAGTTGGGGCGGGAGGAACACCGGGGAGCTGTTTTTT. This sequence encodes CASSWGGRNTGELFF.

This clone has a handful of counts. The CDR3 bases are TGTGCCAGCAGCTTAGGGGGAAGGGACCACGAGCAGTACTTC. Protein: CASSLGGRDHEQYF. The chain joins TRBV7-4 to TRBJ2-7, with D perhaps given as TRBD1 or TRBD2 (5 bases each). This CDR3 has 14 amino acids. The V end was cut by 1 base, the J end by 5 bases, with 12 bases between. The germline V gene has CDR1 SGHVT and CDR2 SQSDAQ. Supplemented by reference TRBV7-4 and TRBJ2-7, the full variable domain reads GAGVSQSPRYKVAKRGRDVALRCDSISGHVTLYWYRQTLGQGSEVLTYSQSDAQRDKSGRPSGRFSAERPERSVSTLKIQRTEQGDSAVYLCASSLGGRDHEQYFGPGTRLTVT.

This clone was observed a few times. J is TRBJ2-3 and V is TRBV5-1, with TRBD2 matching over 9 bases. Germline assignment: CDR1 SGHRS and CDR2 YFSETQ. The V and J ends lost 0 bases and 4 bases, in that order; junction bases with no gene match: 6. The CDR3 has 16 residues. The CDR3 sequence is CASSLGGGRAADTQYF. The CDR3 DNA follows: TGCGCCAGCAGCTTGGGCGGCGGGAGGGCCGCAGATACGCAGTATTTT.

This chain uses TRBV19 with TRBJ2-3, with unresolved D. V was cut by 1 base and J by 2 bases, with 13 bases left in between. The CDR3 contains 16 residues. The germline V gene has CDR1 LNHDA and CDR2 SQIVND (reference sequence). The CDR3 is CASSIVWSRNTDTQYF. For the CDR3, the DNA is TGTGCCAGTAGTATAGTCTGGTCGAGAAACACAGATACGCAGTATTTT. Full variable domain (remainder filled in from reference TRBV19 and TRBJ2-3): DGGITQSPKYLFRKEGQNVTLSCEQNLNHDAMYWYRQDPGQGLRLIYYSQIVNDFQKGDIAEGYSVSREKKESFPLTVTSAQKNPTAFYLCASSIVWSRNTDTQYFGPGTRLTVL.

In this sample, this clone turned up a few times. The CDR3 protein is CASSLTGHNEKLFF. CDR3 nucleotides: TGTGCCAGCAGTTTGACAGGGCATAATGAAAAACTGTTTTTT. The gene calls are TRBV28 and TRBJ1-4; 7 bases line up with TRBD1. CDR3 size: 14 residues. The trim removed 3 bases at V and 4 bases at J, leaving 2 bases unmatched. Germline V gene lookup returns CDR1 MDHEN and CDR2 SYDVKM.

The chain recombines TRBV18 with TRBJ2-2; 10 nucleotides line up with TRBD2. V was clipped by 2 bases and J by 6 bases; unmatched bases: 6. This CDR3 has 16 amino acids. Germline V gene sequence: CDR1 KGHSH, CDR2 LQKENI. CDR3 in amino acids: CASSPTLAGGAGELFF. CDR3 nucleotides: TGTGCCAGCTCACCAACCTTAGCGGGAGGAGCCGGGGAGCTGTTTTTT.